Listed below are T cell receptor beta chains from one sample, sequenced in a study of identical twins. One entry per CDR3 protein results from TCRdb running MiXCR on the 5' RACE reads. The repertoire includes more than 650,000 distinct CDR3 sequences, around 5.7% of them detected once, and around 1.7% sits in the top ten. The sequenced sample was naive T cells sorted from blood. Receptors were obtained from a young man in good health. The CDR3 runs from the conserved cysteine through the conserved F or W. Each record gives: CDR3 protein, CDR3 DNA, D gene, V gene, J gene, clone size. A D gene is named only where the DNA matches it firmly. The size field is filled for only some rows; it gives once, few, many or a size class.

CDR3 protein: CSARRDRDVETQYF
CDR3 DNA: TGCAGTGCTAGGAGGGACAGGGACGTGGAGACCCAGTACTTC
D gene: TRBD1
V gene: TRBV20-1
J gene: TRBJ2-5
clone size: few

CDR3 protein: CSARGDGSYEQYF
CDR3 DNA: TGCAGTGCTAGAGGCGACGGTTCCTACGAGCAGTACTTC
D gene: NA
V gene: TRBV20-1
J gene: TRBJ2-7
clone size: NA

CDR3 protein: CSARVGGSYGYTF
CDR3 DNA: TGCAGTGCTAGAGTCGGGGGTAGCTATGGCTACACCTTC
D gene: NA
V gene: TRBV20-1
J gene: TRBJ1-2
clone size: many

CDR3 protein: CASSQDLASGRTETDTQYF
CDR3 DNA: TGCGCCAGCAGCCAAGATCTGGCTAGCGGGAGGACGGAAACAGATACGCAGTATTTT
D gene: TRBD2
V gene: TRBV4-3
J gene: TRBJ2-3
clone size: many

CDR3 protein: CASSQERTRVGNTIYF
CDR3 DNA: TGTGCCAGCAGTCAAGAGAGGACCAGGGTGGGAAACACCATATATTTT
D gene: NA
V gene: TRBV6-1
J gene: TRBJ1-3
clone size: few

CDR3 protein: CASSSGAYNEQFF
CDR3 DNA: TGTGCCAGCAGTAGCGGGGCGTACAATGAGCAGTTCTTC
D gene: TRBD2
V gene: TRBV12-3/TRBV12-4
J gene: TRBJ2-1
clone size: many

CDR3 protein: CASTRRDTGKGADTQYF
CDR3 DNA: TGTGCCAGCACAAGAAGGGACACAGGGAAGGGGGCAGATACGCAGTATTTT
D gene: NA
V gene: TRBV7-2
J gene: TRBJ2-3
clone size: many

CDR3 protein: CASSQDWGLDTGELFF
CDR3 DNA: TGCGCCAGCAGCCAAGATTGGGGACTAGACACCGGGGAGCTGTTTTTT
D gene: TRBD2
V gene: TRBV4-3
J gene: TRBJ2-2
clone size: few

CDR3 protein: CASSSRQGLYGYTF
CDR3 DNA: TGTGCCAGCAGTTCCAGACAGGGCCTCTATGGCTACACCTTC
D gene: TRBD1
V gene: TRBV27
J gene: TRBJ1-2
clone size: NA

CDR3 protein: CASTMGLAGETQYF
CDR3 DNA: TGTGCCAGCACCATGGGACTAGCTGGAGAGACCCAGTACTTC
D gene: TRBD2
V gene: TRBV12-3/TRBV12-4
J gene: TRBJ2-5
clone size: many

CDR3 protein: CASRRTSGSGTGELFF
CDR3 DNA: TGTGCCAGCAGAAGGACTAGCGGGAGTGGCACCGGGGAGCTGTTTTTT
D gene: TRBD2
V gene: TRBV12-3/TRBV12-4
J gene: TRBJ2-2
clone size: NA

CDR3 protein: CSARLIAGGWDTQYF
CDR3 DNA: TGCAGTGCTAGACTCATAGCGGGAGGTTGGGATACGCAGTATTTT
D gene: TRBD2
V gene: TRBV20-1
J gene: TRBJ2-3
clone size: NA

CDR3 protein: CASSLPRAPEAFF
CDR3 DNA: TGTGCCAGCAGCTTACCGCGGGCCCCAGAAGCTTTCTTT
D gene: NA
V gene: TRBV7-9
J gene: TRBJ1-1
clone size: many

CDR3 protein: CASSKRAYPSTDTQYF
CDR3 DNA: TGTGCCAGCAGCAAAAGGGCCTACCCTAGCACAGATACGCAGTATTTT
D gene: NA
V gene: TRBV21-1
J gene: TRBJ2-3
clone size: NA

CDR3 protein: CASSLVGLPTQYF
CDR3 DNA: TGTGCCAGCAGCTTAGTGGGGCTTCCGACCCAGTACTTC
D gene: NA
V gene: TRBV7-2
J gene: TRBJ2-5
clone size: NA

CDR3 protein: CSARDSGGQSSYNEQFF
CDR3 DNA: TGCAGTGCTAGAGATTCGGGCGGCCAAAGCTCCTACAATGAGCAGTTCTTC
D gene: NA
V gene: TRBV20-1
J gene: TRBJ2-1
clone size: many

CDR3 protein: CASSPLAGEDWDTQYF
CDR3 DNA: TGTGCCAGCAGCCCACTAGCGGGAGAAGATTGGGATACGCAGTATTTT
D gene: TRBD2
V gene: TRBV5-6
J gene: TRBJ2-3
clone size: many

CDR3 protein: CSAVDTNYGYTF
CDR3 DNA: TGCAGTGCTGTAGACACTAACTATGGCTACACCTTC
D gene: NA
V gene: TRBV20-1
J gene: TRBJ1-2
clone size: many

CDR3 protein: CASSQDGTSGRSYNEQFF
CDR3 DNA: TGCGCCAGCAGCCAAGATGGGACTAGCGGGAGGTCCTACAATGAGCAGTTCTTC
D gene: TRBD2
V gene: TRBV4-1
J gene: TRBJ2-1
clone size: NA

CDR3 protein: CASSQVGGARTGELFF
CDR3 DNA: TGTGCCAGCAGCCAAGTAGGAGGGGCAAGGACCGGGGAGCTGTTTTTT
D gene: NA
V gene: TRBV4-2
J gene: TRBJ2-2
clone size: many

CDR3 protein: CASSDSRGTDTQYF
CDR3 DNA: TGTGCCAGCAGCGACTCGCGTGGCACAGATACGCAGTATTTT
D gene: NA
V gene: TRBV7-2
J gene: TRBJ2-3
clone size: many

CDR3 protein: CASSPQGRAGGGQWGSYEQYF
CDR3 DNA: TGTGCCAGCAGCCCACAGGGCAGGGCCGGAGGGGGACAATGGGGCTCCTACGAGCAGTACTTC
D gene: NA
V gene: TRBV11-1
J gene: TRBJ2-7
clone size: NA

CDR3 protein: CASWGLAGGGELFF
CDR3 DNA: TGTGCCAGCTGGGGACTAGCGGGAGGCGGGGAGCTGTTTTTT
D gene: TRBD2
V gene: TRBV2
J gene: TRBJ2-2
clone size: few

CDR3 protein: CASSPPNLEDNEQFF
CDR3 DNA: TGTGCCAGCTCACCACCGAATCTAGAGGATAATGAGCAGTTCTTC
D gene: NA
V gene: TRBV18
J gene: TRBJ2-1
clone size: NA

CDR3 protein: CASSHIGAEGNQPQHF
CDR3 DNA: TGTGCCAGCAGTCACATTGGGGCGGAGGGCAATCAGCCCCAGCATTTT
D gene: NA
V gene: TRBV27
J gene: TRBJ1-5
clone size: few

CDR3 protein: CASSLWGDTQYF
CDR3 DNA: TGTGCCAGCAGTTTATGGGGAGATACGCAGTATTTT
D gene: NA
V gene: TRBV12-3/TRBV12-4
J gene: TRBJ2-3
clone size: many

CDR3 protein: CSALNPPTYNEQFF
CDR3 DNA: TGCAGTGCTCTGAACCCCCCAACCTACAATGAGCAGTTCTTC
D gene: NA
V gene: TRBV20-1
J gene: TRBJ2-1
clone size: few

CDR3 protein: CATSRDRSADTQYF
CDR3 DNA: TGTGCCACCAGCAGGGACCGTTCGGCAGATACGCAGTATTTT
D gene: NA
V gene: TRBV15
J gene: TRBJ2-3
clone size: NA

CDR3 protein: CSARLGQAVFF
CDR3 DNA: TGCAGTGCTCGTTTGGGACAGGCGGTGTTCTTC
D gene: TRBD1
V gene: TRBV20-1
J gene: TRBJ1-2
clone size: many